The clone carrying this T cell receptor beta chain came up a few times. Its matching antigen is unknown. This entry comes from a study of T-cell memory formation after mild COVID-19. Study-wide results and limits: Whereas later expanders leaned CD4+, clones contracting day 15 to 85 showed a balanced CD4/CD8 makeup. Whether day 37 second-wave clones are SARS-CoV-2-specific was not confirmed. Researchers found some responding clones in pre-infection memory, a sign that cross-reactive memory joined.

V lost 3 bases to trimming and J lost 5 bases; unmatched junction nucleotides: 8. There are 15 residues in the CDR3. Germline lookup yields CDR1 SNHLY and CDR2 FYNNEI. TCRdb reanalysed the 5' RACE reads using MiXCR and keeps one entry per CDR3 protein. The table lists under 200,000 distinct CDR3 sequences, around a tenth of them singletons. The rearrangement uses TRBV2 and TRBJ2-5; TRBD2 agrees at 8 bases. The sequence came from a man between 18 and 35 years old who had mild COVID-19 (a few samples of this study predate the infection). Cell type and time point are not known. The material sequenced was PBMCs or a T cell subset sorted from them (not recorded which). The CDR3 here is CASSDMGLESETQYF. In DNA, the CDR3 is TGTGCCAGCAGTGATATGGGACTAGAATCGGAGACCCAGTACTTC. Based on the CDR3 plus reference TRBV2 and TRBJ2-5, the full variable domain is EPEVTQTPSHQVTQMGQEVILRCVPISNHLYFYWYRQILGQKVEFLVSFYNNEISEKSEIFDDQFSVERPDGSNFTLKIRSTKLEDSAMYFCASSDMGLESETQYFGPGTRLLVL.